What follows is one T cell receptor (beta chain) and its context. The length of the CDR3 is 13 residues. Germline-derived CDR1 and CDR2 are SGHRS and YFSETQ. V lost 2 bases and J lost 6, with 8 bases in between. Per the study methods: Estimation of nucleated cell counts was performed using reference gene primer amplification. Assay used: immunoSEQ multiplex PCR; TCRdb lists only in-frame clones, some missing. V, J and clone size derive from that table, while D and trimming were established from the DNA sequence. The table has tens of thousands of clones, roughly nine tenths seen once; the top ten hold around a tenth. The sample comes from a study of blood T cell repertoires in COVID-19. Turning to the study itself: Acute-phase and convalescent COVID-19 samples originated in the United States, Italy and Spain. The analysed material was cDNA or gDNA that came from T cells, B-cell-depleted T cells, or PBMCs.

The sequence was obtained from a human donor with acute or convalescent COVID-19. The donor label of this sample is uncertain. The V and J genes are TRBV5-1 and TRBJ2-2; tentative D call: TRBD2 (5 bases). Sequencing was carried out using peripheral blood. CDR3 bases: TGCGCCAGCAGCTTCGAGGGCTCCGGGGAGCTGTTTTTT. It codes for CASSFEGSGELFF.